The source of this T cell receptor beta chain is a study of T cells after yellow fever vaccination. This CDR3 is built from 17 residues. Between the trimmed V and J ends, which lost 2 bases and 0 bases, there was a span of 11 bases. In germline, CDR1 is MGHRA, CDR2 YSYEKL. Study-level findings and limits: Weaker overall, the secondary response nonetheless peaked faster (day 5 versus 15).

This clonotype appeared a few times. Its antigen is not identified. 5'RACE template switching produced TCR cDNA carrying a universal primer site and UMIs. One entry per CDR3 protein results from TCRdb running MiXCR on the 5' RACE reads. The sample lists a few hundred thousand distinct CDR3 sequences, roughly 4.3% occurring once. The TCR comes from a man between 18 and 35 years old who received the YFV17D yellow fever vaccine. The specimen comprised PBMCs, sampled 5 days after the yellow fever booster vaccination. The chain employs TRBV4-1 and TRBJ1-6; possibly TRBD1 for D (5 bases). This chain's CDR3 is CASSQRYDSSYNSPLHF. CDR3 sequence (DNA): TGCGCCAGCAGCCAACGCTACGACAGCTCCTATAATTCACCCCTCCACTTT.